This TCR beta chain was recovered during a study of technical replicates of blood from several donors. Here immunoSEQ multiplex PCR was the method, and the copy in TCRdb shows in-frame clones only, minus some. The top ten hold 0.2% to 0.3% of the sample, which has approximately 85,000 clones, around 94% seen once. The CDR3 has 15 amino acids. V was cut by 5 bases and J by 4 bases, with 17 bases left in between. In germline, CDR1 is SNHLY, CDR2 FYNNEI. This sequence was found in a human donor in good health. The sample was T cells isolated from PBMCs. The chain recombines TRBV2 with TRBJ1-2; TRBD1 might be the D (6 bases). CDR3 sequence reads: CASSPKIGTPYGYTF. DNA of the CDR3: TGTGCCAGCAGTCCTAAAATCGGGACACCCTATGGCTACACCTTC.